The present T cell receptor beta chain was sequenced within a study of Ad26.COV2.S vaccination and SARS-CoV-2 variants. In the study overall: Donor got 5x10^10 or 1x10^11 viral particles of Ad26.COV2.S.

This CDR3 spans 14 amino acids. V was cut by 1 base and J by 6 bases, with 10 bases left in between. Germline V gives CDR1 WSHSY, CDR2 SAAADI. This clone showed up just a few times. Method: immunoSEQ multiplex PCR; TCRdb's copy keeps in-frame clones and lacks some. The sample consists of some 480,000 clones, around 88% of them appearing once. Regarding treatment: around 19 received Ad26.COV2.S at low or high dose, single or two shots; roughly five received placebo; per-sample allocation not given. Repertoires come from day 63 after the first vaccine or placebo injection. Immunization relied on an Ad26 vector, which expressed Wuhan-strain SARS-CoV-2 spike.

The TCR was taken from a person aged 18-65 years who received the Ad26.COV2.S COVID-19 vaccine or a placebo. The genes are TRBV10-2 and TRBJ1-5; no reliable D call. The sample consisted of peripheral blood, taken in a trial of Ad26.COV2.S vaccine versus placebo. This CDR3 is CASSELGSGQPQHF. The CDR3 DNA follows: TGCGCCAGCAGTGAGTTGGGATCAGGTCAGCCCCAGCATTTT.